The clone carrying this T cell receptor (beta chain) was observed at least ten times. Its target is not known. These data originate in a study of blood T cells in healthy people across ages. Study-wide findings and caveats: As age increased, TCR beta diversity per million T cells fell in a roughly linear fashion.

Together with a sample-barcoded 5' primer, a J-beta primer mix was included in a second PCR lasting about 7 to 11 cycles. Researchers report that a template-switch adaptor with 12 random nucleotides tagged each cDNA molecule. TCRdb reprocessed the 5' RACE reads with MiXCR, giving one entry per CDR3 protein. The sample has hundreds of thousands of distinct CDR3 sequences, 20% to 25% seen once; the top ten hold roughly 3.6%. PBMCs numbering at least 6 million were isolated per sample. This CDR3 has 19 amino acids. J was trimmed by 0 bases and V by 2 bases; bases with no gene match: 8. The germline V gene has CDR1 DFQATT and CDR2 SNEGSKA (reference sequence).

The gene calls are TRBV20-1 and TRBJ2-4; 15 positions match TRBD2. The clonotype was recovered from a man between 65 and 85 years old in good health. Sequencing used blood. The DNA for the CDR3 is TGCAGTGCTAGAAAAAGGGGACTAGCGGGGGGAGTAGCCAAAAACATTCAGTACTTC. Translation gives CSARKRGLAGGVAKNIQYF.